The source of this TCR beta chain is a study of CD8 T cells in Susac syndrome. Whole-study results and caveats: As acknowledged by the study, its TCR sequencing and HLA analysis included a relatively small number of individuals.

Germline CDR1 and CDR2: SQVTM and ANQGSEA. V was clipped by 4 bases and J by 3 bases, with 12 bases between them. CDR3 length equals 13 residues. The TEMRA cells underwent FACS enrichment, while the CD8+ and CD4+ T cells underwent negative isolation. Regarding this clonotype: The antigen is undetermined.

Random hexamers primed reverse transcription of about 0.45 to 1 ug RNA. Amplification of TCR beta CDR3 was carried out by immunoSEQ multiplex PCR, which covered 54 Vbeta and 13 Jbeta segments. Each CDR3 protein is one row after TCRdb ran MiXCR on the immunoSEQ multiplex PCR reads. The profile shows approximately 100,000 distinct CDR3 sequences, around 95% of them singletons. Source material: CD4+ T cells from PBMCs. The V and J genes are TRBV29-1 and TRBJ1-1, with D perhaps TRBD1 (5 bases). The clonotype originates from a human donor in good health. This chain's CDR3 is CSVAGLRDTEAFF. The CDR3, as DNA: TGCAGCGTTGCGGGTCTCAGGGACACTGAAGCTTTCTTT.